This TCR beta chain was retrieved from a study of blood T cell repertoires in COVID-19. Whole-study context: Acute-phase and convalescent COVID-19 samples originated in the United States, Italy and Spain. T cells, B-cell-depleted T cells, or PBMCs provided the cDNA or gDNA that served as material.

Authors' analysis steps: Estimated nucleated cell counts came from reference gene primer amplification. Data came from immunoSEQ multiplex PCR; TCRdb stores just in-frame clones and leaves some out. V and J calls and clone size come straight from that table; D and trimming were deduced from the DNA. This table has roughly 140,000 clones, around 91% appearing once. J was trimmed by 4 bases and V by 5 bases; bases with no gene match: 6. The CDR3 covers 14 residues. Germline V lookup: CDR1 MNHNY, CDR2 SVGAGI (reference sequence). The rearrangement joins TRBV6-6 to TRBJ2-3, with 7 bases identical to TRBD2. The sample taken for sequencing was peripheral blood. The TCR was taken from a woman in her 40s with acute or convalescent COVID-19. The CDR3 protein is CASSAGVGPDTQYF. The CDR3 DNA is TGTGCCAGCAGTGCGGGGGTGGGCCCAGATACGCAGTATTTT.